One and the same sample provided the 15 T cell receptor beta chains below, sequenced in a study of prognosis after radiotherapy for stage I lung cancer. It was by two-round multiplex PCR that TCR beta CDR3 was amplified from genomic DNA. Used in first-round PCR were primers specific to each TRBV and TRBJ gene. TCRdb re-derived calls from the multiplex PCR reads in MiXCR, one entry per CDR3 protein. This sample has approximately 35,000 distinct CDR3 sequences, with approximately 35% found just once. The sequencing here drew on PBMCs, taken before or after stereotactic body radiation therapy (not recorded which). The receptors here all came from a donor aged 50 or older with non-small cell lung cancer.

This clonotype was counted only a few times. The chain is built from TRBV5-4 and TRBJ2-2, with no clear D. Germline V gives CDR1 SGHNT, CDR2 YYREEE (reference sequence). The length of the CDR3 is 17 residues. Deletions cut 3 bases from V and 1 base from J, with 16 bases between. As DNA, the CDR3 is TGTGCCAGCAGCTCTCCCAAGGCAGGCTTGAACACCGGGGAGCTGTTTTTT. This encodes CASSSPKAGLNTGELFF.

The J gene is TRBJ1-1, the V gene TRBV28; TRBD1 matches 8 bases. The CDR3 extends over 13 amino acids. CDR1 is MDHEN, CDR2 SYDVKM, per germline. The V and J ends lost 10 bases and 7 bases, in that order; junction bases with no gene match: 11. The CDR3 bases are TGTGCCACGGAGCGGACAGGGTGCGTTGAAGCTTTCTTT. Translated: CATERTGCVEAFF.

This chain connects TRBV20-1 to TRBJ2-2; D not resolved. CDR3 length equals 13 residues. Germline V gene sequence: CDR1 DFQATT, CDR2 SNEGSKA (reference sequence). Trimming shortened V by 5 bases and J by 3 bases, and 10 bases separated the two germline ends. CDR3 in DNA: TGCAGTGCTTCCCATTGGGACACCGGGGAGCTGTTTTTT. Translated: CSASHWDTGELFF.

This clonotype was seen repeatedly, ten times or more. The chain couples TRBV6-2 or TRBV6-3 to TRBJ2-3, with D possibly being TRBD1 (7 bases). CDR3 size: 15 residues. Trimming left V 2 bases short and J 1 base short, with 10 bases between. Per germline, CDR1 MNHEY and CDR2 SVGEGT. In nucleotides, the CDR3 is TGTGCCAGCAGTTACCAGGGGGGCGGCACAGATACGCAGTATTTT. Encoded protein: CASSYQGGGTDTQYF.

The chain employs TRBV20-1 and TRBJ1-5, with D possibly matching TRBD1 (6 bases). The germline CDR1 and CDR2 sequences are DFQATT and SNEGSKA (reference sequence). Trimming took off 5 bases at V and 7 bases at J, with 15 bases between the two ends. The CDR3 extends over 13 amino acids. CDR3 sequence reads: CSAGGRAHQPQHF. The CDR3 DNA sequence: TGCAGTGCTGGGGGCAGGGCCCACCAGCCCCAGCATTTT.

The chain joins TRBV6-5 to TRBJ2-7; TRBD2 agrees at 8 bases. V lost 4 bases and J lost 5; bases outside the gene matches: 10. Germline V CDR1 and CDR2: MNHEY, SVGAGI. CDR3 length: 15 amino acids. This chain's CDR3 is CASSLTGLVKHEQYF. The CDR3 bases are TGTGCCAGCAGTTTAACGGGACTAGTTAAGCACGAGCAGTACTTC.

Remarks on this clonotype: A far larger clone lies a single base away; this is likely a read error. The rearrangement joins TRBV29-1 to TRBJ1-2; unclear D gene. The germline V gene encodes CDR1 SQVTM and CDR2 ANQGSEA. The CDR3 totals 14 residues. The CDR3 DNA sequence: TGCAGTGCTAGAGTATCTTGGGCTAACCATGGCTACACCTTC. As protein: CSARVSWANHGYTF.

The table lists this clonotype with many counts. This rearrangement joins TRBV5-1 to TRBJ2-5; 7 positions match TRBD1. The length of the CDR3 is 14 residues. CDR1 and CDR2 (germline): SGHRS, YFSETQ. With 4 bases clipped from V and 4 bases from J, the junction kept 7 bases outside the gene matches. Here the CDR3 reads CASSPLGQRETQYF. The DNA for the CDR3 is TGCGCCAGCAGCCCCCTGGGACAGCGAGAGACCCAGTACTTC.

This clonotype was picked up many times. The CDR3 DNA reads TGTGCCAGCGGCCCTGCCTATGGCTACACCTTC. This codes for CASGPAYGYTF. The chain has TRBV2 and TRBJ1-2, with no clear D. This CDR3 region has 11 residues. Looked up from germline, CDR1 is SNHLY and CDR2 is FYNNEI. The ends were cut back, 8 bases at V and 4 bases at J, with 8 bases in the middle.

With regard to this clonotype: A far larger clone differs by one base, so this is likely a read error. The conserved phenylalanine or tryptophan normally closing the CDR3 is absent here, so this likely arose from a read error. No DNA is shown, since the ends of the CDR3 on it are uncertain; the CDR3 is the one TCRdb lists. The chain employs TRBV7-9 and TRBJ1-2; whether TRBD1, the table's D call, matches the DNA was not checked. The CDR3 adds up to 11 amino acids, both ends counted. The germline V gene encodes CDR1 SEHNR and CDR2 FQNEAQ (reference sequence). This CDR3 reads CASSKDRGHTL.

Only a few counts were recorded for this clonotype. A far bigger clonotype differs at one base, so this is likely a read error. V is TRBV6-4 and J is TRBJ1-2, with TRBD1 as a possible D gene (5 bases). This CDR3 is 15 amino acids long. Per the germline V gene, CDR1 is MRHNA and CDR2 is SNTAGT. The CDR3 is CVSSYYGARDYGYTF. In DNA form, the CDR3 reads TGTGTCAGCAGTTACTACGGGGCTCGGGACTATGGCTACACCTTC.

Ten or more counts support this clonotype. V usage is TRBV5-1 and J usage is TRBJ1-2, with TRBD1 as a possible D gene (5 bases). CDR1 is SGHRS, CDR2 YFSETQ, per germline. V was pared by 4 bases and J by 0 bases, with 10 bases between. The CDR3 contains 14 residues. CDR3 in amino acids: CASSLLTANYGYTF. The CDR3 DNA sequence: TGCGCCAGCAGCCTACTGACAGCTAACTATGGCTACACCTTC.

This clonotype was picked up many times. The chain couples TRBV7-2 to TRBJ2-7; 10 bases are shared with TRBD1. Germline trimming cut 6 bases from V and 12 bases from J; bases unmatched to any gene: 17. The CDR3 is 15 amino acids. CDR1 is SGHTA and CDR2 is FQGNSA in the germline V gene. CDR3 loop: CASSLDPTGTGAWYF. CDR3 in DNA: TGTGCCAGCAGTCTAGACCCTACCGGGACAGGGGCATGGTACTTC.

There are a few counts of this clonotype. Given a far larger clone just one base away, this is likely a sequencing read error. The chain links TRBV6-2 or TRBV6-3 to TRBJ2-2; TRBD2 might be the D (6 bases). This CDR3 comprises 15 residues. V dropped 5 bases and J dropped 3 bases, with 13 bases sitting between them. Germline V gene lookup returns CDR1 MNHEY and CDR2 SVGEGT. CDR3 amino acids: CASSRRGLDTGELFF. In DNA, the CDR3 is TGTGCCAGCAGTCGACGGGGGTTAGACACCGGGGAGCTGTTTTTT.

CDR3 DNA: TGTGCCTGGGTCCGACAGGGGGATTCACCCCTCCACTTT. This encodes CAWVRQGDSPLHF. This chain links TRBV30 with TRBJ1-6; 9 bases align to TRBD1. This CDR3 contains 13 residues. The germline V gene encodes CDR1 GTSNPN and CDR2 SVGIG (reference sequence). V lost 5 bases to trimming and J lost 8 bases; unmatched junction nucleotides: 4.